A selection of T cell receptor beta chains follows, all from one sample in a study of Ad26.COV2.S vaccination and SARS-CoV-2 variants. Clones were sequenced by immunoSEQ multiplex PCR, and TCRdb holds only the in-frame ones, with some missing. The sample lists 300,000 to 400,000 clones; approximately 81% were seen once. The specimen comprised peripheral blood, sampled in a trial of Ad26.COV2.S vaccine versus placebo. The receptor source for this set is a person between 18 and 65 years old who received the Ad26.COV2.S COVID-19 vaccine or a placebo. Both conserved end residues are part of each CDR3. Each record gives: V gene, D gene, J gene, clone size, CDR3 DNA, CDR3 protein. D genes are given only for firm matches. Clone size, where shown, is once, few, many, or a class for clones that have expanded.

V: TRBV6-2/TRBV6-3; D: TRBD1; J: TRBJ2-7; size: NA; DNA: TGTGCCAGCAGCCGAGCGTCGACAGGGTCAGTCTCCTACGAGCAGTACTTC; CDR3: CASSRASTGSVSYEQYF
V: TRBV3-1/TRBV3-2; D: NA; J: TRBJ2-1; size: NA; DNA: TGTGCCAGCAGCCAACTGGGGGAATTACCCTACAATGAGCAGTTCTTC; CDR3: CASSQLGELPYNEQFF
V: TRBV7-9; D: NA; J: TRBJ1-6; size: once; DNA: TGTGCCAGCAGCGCGGGCCTAACTACGGGGCCCCTCCACTTT; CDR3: CASSAGLTTGPLHF
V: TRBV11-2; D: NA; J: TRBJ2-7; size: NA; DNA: TGTGCCAGCAGCTCACTGAGGAGGGGGTACGAGCAGTACTTC; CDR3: CASSSLRRGYEQYF
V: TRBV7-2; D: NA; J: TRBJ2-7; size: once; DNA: TGTGCCAGCAGCTTATACGGGATCTCTCGCGAGCAGTACTTC; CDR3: CASSLYGISREQYF
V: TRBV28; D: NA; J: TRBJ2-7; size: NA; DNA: TGTGCCAGCAGAACCCACTCTATATACGAGCAGTACTTC; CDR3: CASRTHSIYEQYF
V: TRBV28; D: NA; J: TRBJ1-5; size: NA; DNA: TGTGCCAGCAGTTTGGGGGGGGAGATGAGCAATCAGCCCCAGCATTTT; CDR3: CASSLGGEMSNQPQHF
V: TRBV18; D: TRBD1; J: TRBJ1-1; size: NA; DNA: TGTGCCAGCTCACCGGACAGGGGCACTGAAGCTTTCTTT; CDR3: CASSPDRGTEAFF
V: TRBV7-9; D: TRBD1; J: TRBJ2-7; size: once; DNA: TGTGCCAGCAGCCCGACAGGGAGATCCTACGAGCAGTACTTC; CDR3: CASSPTGRSYEQYF
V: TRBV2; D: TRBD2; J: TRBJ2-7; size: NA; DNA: TGTGCAAGGACCCTAGCGGGGGAGCGCGAGCAGTACTTC; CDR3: CARTLAGEREQYF
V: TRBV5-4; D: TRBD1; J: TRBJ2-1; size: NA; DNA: TGTGCCAGCAGCTCGAGATGGGGACAGGGCTTCAATGAGCAGTTCTTC; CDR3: CASSSRWGQGFNEQFF
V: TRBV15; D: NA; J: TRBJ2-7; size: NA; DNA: TGTGCCACCAGCAGCTCCCATCGGGGGCGCGGGGCCGGATACGAGCAGTACTTC; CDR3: CATSSSHRGRGAGYEQYF
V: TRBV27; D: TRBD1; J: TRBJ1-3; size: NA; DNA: TGTGCCAGCAGAGCAGGGGGACCCTCTGGAAACACCATATATTTT; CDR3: CASRAGGPSGNTIYF
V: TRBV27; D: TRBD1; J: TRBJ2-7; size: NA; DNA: TGTGCCAGCAGCGACAGGGGGCGGATCTACGAGCAGTACTTC; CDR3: CASSDRGRIYEQYF
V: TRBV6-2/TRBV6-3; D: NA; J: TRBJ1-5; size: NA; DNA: TGTGCCAGCAGTTCCCTGGGGCGGGGAAGCAATCAGCCCCAGCATTTT; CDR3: CASSSLGRGSNQPQHF
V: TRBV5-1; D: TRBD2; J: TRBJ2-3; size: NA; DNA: TGCGCCAGCAGCCAAACTAGGGGCGGGGGAGATACGCAGTATTTT; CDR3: CASSQTRGGGDTQYF
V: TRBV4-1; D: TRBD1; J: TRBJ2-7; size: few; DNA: TGCGCCAGCAGCTACGGGACAGGTGGGGAGCAGTACTTC; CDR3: CASSYGTGGEQYF
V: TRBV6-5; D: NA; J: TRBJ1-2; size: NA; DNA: TGTGCCAGCAGTTTGGGGGGGGGAGTAAGCTATGGCTACACCTTC; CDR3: CASSLGGGVSYGYTF
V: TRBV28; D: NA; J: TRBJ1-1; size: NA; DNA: TGTGCCAGCACCGTCGTAAGCAGGAACACTGAAGCTTTCTTT; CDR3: CASTVVSRNTEAFF
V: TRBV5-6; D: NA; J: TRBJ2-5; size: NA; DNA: TGTGCCAGCCAAAGGGACATCCAAGAGACCCAGTACTTC; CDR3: CASQRDIQETQYF
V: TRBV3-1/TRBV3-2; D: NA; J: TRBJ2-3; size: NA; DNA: TGTGCCAGCAGCCTAGGGGCACTTACGAAAAGAGATACGCAGTATTTT; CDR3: CASSLGALTKRDTQYF
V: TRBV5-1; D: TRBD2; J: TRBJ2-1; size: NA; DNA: TGCGCCAGCATCCCTATAGCGGGCTCCTACAATGAGCAGTTCTTC; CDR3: CASIPIAGSYNEQFF
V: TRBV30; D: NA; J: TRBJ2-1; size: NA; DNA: TGTGCCTGGAGTCGGGCGGACTGGGGCTCGGACAATGAGCAGTTCTTC; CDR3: CAWSRADWGSDNEQFF
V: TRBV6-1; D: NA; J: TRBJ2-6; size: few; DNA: TGTGCCAGCAGTGAAGCGGGAATGACTGGGGCCAACGTCCTGACTTTC; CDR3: CASSEAGMTGANVLTF
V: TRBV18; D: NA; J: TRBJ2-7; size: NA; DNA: TGTGCCAGCTCACCGAGTTCATGGGCGTACGAGCAGTACTTC; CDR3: CASSPSSWAYEQYF
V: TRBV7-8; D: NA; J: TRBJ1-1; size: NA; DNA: TGTGCCAGCAGCCTGGGCAGGGAGAACACTGAAGCTTTCTTT; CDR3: CASSLGRENTEAFF
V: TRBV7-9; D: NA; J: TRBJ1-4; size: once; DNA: TGTGCCAGCAGCTTAGCCGCAACTAATGAAAAACTGTTTTTT; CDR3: CASSLAATNEKLFF
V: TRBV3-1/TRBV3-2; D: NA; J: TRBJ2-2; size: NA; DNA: TGTGCCAGCAGCCCCAGGGGACGAGGGGAGCTGTTTTTT; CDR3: CASSPRGRGELFF
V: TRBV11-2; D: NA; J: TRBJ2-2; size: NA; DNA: TGTGCCAGCAGCTCCCCGGAGGCCCTGAACACCGGGGAGCTGTTTTTT; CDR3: CASSSPEALNTGELFF
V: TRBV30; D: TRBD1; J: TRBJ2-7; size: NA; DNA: TGTGCCCTCGAGGACAGGGACGAGCAGTACTTC; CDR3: CALEDRDEQYF
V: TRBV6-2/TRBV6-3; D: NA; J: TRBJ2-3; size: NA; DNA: TGTGCCAGCAGTTACGGTGCGGGGGCGACAGATACGCAGTATTTT; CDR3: CASSYGAGATDTQYF
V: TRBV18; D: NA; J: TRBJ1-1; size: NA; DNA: TGTGCCAGCTCGGGCAGCCCTTTCGCTGAAGCTTTCTTT; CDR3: CASSGSPFAEAFF
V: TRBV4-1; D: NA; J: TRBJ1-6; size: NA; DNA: TGCGCCAGCAGCCTACGCCGGGACCCCGGTAATTCACCCCTCCACTTT; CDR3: CASSLRRDPGNSPLHF
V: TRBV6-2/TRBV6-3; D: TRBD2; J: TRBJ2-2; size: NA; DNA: TGTGCCAGCAGTGACGTTAGCGGGAGTTCGGCGGGGGAGCTGTTTTTT; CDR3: CASSDVSGSSAGELFF
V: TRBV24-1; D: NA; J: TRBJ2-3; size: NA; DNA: TGTGCCACCAGTGGTTTAAGCACAGATACGCAGTATTTT; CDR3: CATSGLSTDTQYF
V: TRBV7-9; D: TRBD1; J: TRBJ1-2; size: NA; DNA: TGTGCCAGCAGCAATTGGGACAGGGATAACTATGGCTACACCTTC; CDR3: CASSNWDRDNYGYTF
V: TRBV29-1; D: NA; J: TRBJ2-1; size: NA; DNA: TGCAGCGTTGAAGATCCCTACAGGATTATTCTAAATGAGCAGTTCTTC; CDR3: CSVEDPYRIILNEQFF
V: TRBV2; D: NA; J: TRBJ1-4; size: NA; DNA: TGTGCCAGCACCTTGAACTCGGGCGAACTGTTTTTT; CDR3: CASTLNSGELFF
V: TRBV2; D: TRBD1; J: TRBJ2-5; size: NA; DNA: TGTGCCAGCAGTTATGACAGGGGCCACCAAGAGACCCAGTACTTC; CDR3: CASSYDRGHQETQYF
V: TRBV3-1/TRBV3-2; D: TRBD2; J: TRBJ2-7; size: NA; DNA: TGTGCCAGCAGCCCGTATAGCGGGGGTGTTAAGTACTTC; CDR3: CASSPYSGGVKYF
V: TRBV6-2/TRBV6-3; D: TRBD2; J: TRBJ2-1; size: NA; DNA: TGTGCCAGCAGTAAAGCGGGATACAATGAGCAGTTCTTC; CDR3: CASSKAGYNEQFF